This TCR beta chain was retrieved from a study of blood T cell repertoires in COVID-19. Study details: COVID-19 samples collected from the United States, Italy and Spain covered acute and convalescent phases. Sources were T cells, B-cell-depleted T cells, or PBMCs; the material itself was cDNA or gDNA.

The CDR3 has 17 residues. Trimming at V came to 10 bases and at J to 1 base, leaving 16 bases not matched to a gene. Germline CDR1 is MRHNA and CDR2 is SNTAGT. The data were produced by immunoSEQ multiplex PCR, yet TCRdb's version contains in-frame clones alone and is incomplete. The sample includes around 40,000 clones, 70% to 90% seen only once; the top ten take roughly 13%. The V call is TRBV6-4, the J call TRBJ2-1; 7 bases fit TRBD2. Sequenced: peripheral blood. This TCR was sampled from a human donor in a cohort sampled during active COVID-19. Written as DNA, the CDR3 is TGTGCCAACCTTAGATTCCCTTGCGGGGGTTCCTACAATGAGCAGTTCTTC. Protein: CANLRFPCGGSYNEQFF.